This T cell receptor (beta chain) was found in a study of Graves' ophthalmopathy and Graves' hyperthyroidism. PBMCs had their origin in fresh peripheral blood (about 10 ml). RNA transcripts were the template, and TCR beta CDR3 regions were amplified from them. The library came from an HTBI-primed first-round RT-PCR and a second-round multiplex PCR. TCRdb re-derived calls from the multiplex PCR reads in MiXCR, one entry per CDR3 protein. The sample lists 450,000 or so distinct CDR3 sequences; roughly an eighth were seen once. There are many counts of this clonotype. Its cognate antigen is unknown. Whole-study results and caveats: Clonotypes were expanded in thyroid at above 0.001 frequency, and most also appeared in blood.

Material: blood. This clonotype originated in a woman in her 30s with Graves' ophthalmopathy.

The CDR3 here is CASSQDSRDRAVYGYTF. CDR3 bases: TGCGCCAGCAGCCAAGATTCGCGAGACAGGGCGGTCTATGGCTACACCTTC. The rearrangement uses TRBV4-1 and TRBJ1-2, with 7 nucleotides matching TRBD1. Looked up from germline, CDR1 is MGHRA and CDR2 is YSYEKL. This CDR3 contains 17 residues. V shed 0 bases and J 4 bases; nucleotides not matched to a gene: 11.